This TCR beta chain came from a study of T cell responses to AZD1222 COVID-19 vaccine. About the study: Investigators merged groups given second doses at roughly 4 or roughly 12 weeks.

Germline V lookup: CDR1 GTSNPN, CDR2 SVGIG (reference sequence). V lost 4 bases to trimming and J lost 1 base, with 5 bases between them. The CDR3 sequence is 12 residues long. Study findings and constraints: Scientists sampled the repertoires only once the peak T cell response had passed. Compared with day 0, the breadth and depth of the Spike-specific TCR repertoire rose significantly after two doses of AZD1222.

Assay used: immunoSEQ multiplex PCR; TCRdb lists only in-frame clones, some missing. The repertoire holds some 80,000 clones, roughly nine tenths seen once, with 5.5% to 8% in the top ten. To note about this clone: Its antigen is as yet unknown.

Here the sequenced sample was peripheral blood, taken on day 0 of AZD1222 vaccination. The V call is TRBV30, the J call TRBJ2-1; no clear D gene. The source of this sequence is an adult in good health. The CDR3 nucleotides are TGTGCCTGGACACAGTCCTACAATGAGCAGTTCTTC. This codes for CAWTQSYNEQFF.